This TCR beta chain originates from a study of blood T cell repertoires in COVID-19. In the study overall: Some COVID-19 samples were acute and others convalescent; all came from the United States, Italy and Spain.

The sample holds one count of this clone. Germline CDR1 reads SGHDT; CDR2 reads YYEEEE. The V and J ends lost 4 bases and 0 bases respectively, with 14 bases between them. There are 16 residues in the CDR3. Clones were read by immunoSEQ multiplex PCR, and TCRdb kept only the in-frame ones, dropping some. The sample carries some 120,000 clones, around four fifths recorded once. Sequenced material: peripheral blood. This chain links TRBV5-6 with TRBJ1-3; TRBD1 might be the D (6 bases). The clonotype comes from an elderly man with acute or convalescent COVID-19. The CDR3 DNA reads TGTGCCAGCAGCACCCTGGGGGCCCACTCTGGAAACACCATATATTTT. Protein product: CASSTLGAHSGNTIYF.